This entry lists 22 T cell receptor beta chains sequenced from one sample in a study of CD8+ T cells in alopecia areata (dated by TCRdb to 2017 to 2018). Library method: the immunoSEQ multiplex PCR assay. RNA was extracted from all samples and reverse transcribed into cDNA, which served as template for TCR sequencing. TCRdb carries this immuneACCESS record with in-frame sequences only. Its versions omit some clonotypes, under half of them owing to an unresolved V gene in the studies checked, with the rest unexplained. Across this sample there are 150,000 to 200,000 clones, with approximately 60% seen only once. Of the sample, less than 4% is held by the ten largest clones. Read against the paper, the sample's time point label means: about 4 weeks on oral tofacitinib. Sample treatment or condition, as interpreted from the label and publication: oral pan-JAK inhibitor, 5-10 mg twice daily. The source was CD4+ T cells sorted from blood, collected at week 4, from a patient treated with tofacitinib. The receptors originated from a human donor with alopecia areata.

This sequence joins TRBV23-1 and TRBJ1-2; 10 bases match TRBD1. TRBV23-1 is flagged as an ORF with uncertain function. V shed 4 bases and J 7 bases; nucleotides not matched to a gene: 6. This CDR3 has 14 amino acids. DNA for the CDR3: TGCGCCAGCAGTCCTGGGACAGGGGATGGTGGCTACACCTTC. Translated: CASSPGTGDGGYTF.

The chain couples TRBV18 to TRBJ1-1; tentatively, D is TRBD1 (6 bases). The CDR3 is 14 amino acids. The germline gives CDR1 KGHSH, CDR2 LQKENI. The V and J ends lost 3 bases and 1 base respectively, with 9 bases between them. CDR3 sequence reads: CASSPTDRNTEAFF. The CDR3 DNA follows: TGTGCCAGCTCACCTACGGACAGGAACACTGAAGCTTTCTTT.

The genes are TRBV27 and TRBJ1-6; a weak D match, TRBD1 (5 bases). Trimming took 2 bases from V and 9 from J, leaving 11 bases between them. Germline CDR1 is MNHEY and CDR2 is SMNVEV (reference sequence). The CDR3 sequence is 14 residues long. The CDR3 nucleotides are TGTGCCAGCAGTTTACCAGGGAGAGGTTCACCCCTCCACTTT. Its protein is CASSLPGRGSPLHF.

The rearrangement uses TRBV6-1 and TRBJ2-7; the D gene is possibly TRBD1 (5 bases). The V and J ends lost 0 bases and 4 bases respectively, with 10 bases between them. The CDR3 runs to 14 residues. Germline-derived CDR1 and CDR2 are MNHNS and SASEGT. The CDR3 DNA follows: TGTGCCAGCAGTGAAGCGTGGCAGGGTTACGAGCAGTACTTC. Protein sequence: CASSEAWQGYEQYF.

The CDR3 DNA is TGCAGCGCTGGGGTCAGGGTCGACACTGAAGCTTTCTTT. Translated: CSAGVRVDTEAFF. This chain links TRBV29-1 with TRBJ1-1; perhaps TRBD1 as D (5 bases). V was clipped by 7 bases and J by 3 bases, with 15 bases between them. This CDR3 is built from 13 residues. CDR1 and CDR2 from the germline V gene are SQVTM and ANQGSEA.

The chain uses TRBV30 and TRBJ1-2, with D hard to call. V was trimmed by 2 bases and J by 4 bases, leaving 8 bases between them. The CDR3 loop spans 12 amino acids. Germline-derived CDR1 and CDR2 are GTSNPN and SVGIG (reference sequence). The CDR3 DNA sequence: TGTGCCTGGAGTAGGCACGGCTATGGCTACACCTTC. This sequence encodes CAWSRHGYGYTF.

The chain uses TRBV1 and TRBJ1-5. TRBV1 is a recognized pseudogene. The CDR3 consists of 11 residues. This chain's CDR3 is CTSSQDQPQHF. The CDR3, as DNA: TGCACCAGCAGCCAAGATCAGCCCCAGCATTTT.

The rearrangement links TRBV5-1 to TRBJ2-1, with TRBD1 as a possible D gene (5 bases). This CDR3 has 14 residues. V was cut by 1 base and J by 6 bases, with 11 bases left in between. Germline assignment: CDR1 SGHRS and CDR2 YFSETQ. Here the CDR3 reads CASSLPRVGNEQFF. The CDR3 nucleotides are TGCGCCAGCAGCTTGCCCAGGGTTGGCAATGAGCAGTTCTTC.

V usage is TRBV4-1 and J usage is TRBJ1-1; 10 positions agree with TRBD1. Germline V CDR1 and CDR2: MGHRA, YSYEKL. The CDR3 contains 18 residues. After removal of 4 bases from V and 0 bases from J, the junction contained 11 bases not matched to a gene. CDR3 residues: CASSPFPRDRGMNTEAFF. Written as DNA, the CDR3 is TGCGCCAGCAGCCCATTCCCCCGGGACAGGGGCATGAACACTGAAGCTTTCTTT.

The chain recombines TRBV30 with TRBJ1-6; D not resolved. V was cut by 0 bases and J by 9 bases, with 15 bases left in between. The CDR3 runs 15 residues. Germline V gene data show CDR1 as GTSNPN and CDR2 as SVGIG (reference sequence). CDR3 in DNA: TGTGCCTGGAGTGTGGAGGCGAGAGAAGGTTCACCCCTCCACTTT. As protein: CAWSVEAREGSPLHF.

The V gene is TRBV30, the J gene TRBJ2-6; D gene ambiguous. The V gene lost 0 bases and the J gene lost 0 bases, with 6 bases spanning the gap. CDR1 and CDR2 from the germline V gene are GTSNPN and SVGIG (reference sequence). CDR3 size: 15 residues. CDR3 protein: CAWSVVGSGANVLTF. The CDR3 region has the DNA TGTGCCTGGAGTGTAGTGGGCTCTGGGGCCAACGTCCTGACTTTC.

As concerns this clone: At one end, the junction sequence differs from germline, possibly due to a read error. The chain recombines TRBV27 with TRBJ2-3, with D maybe TRBD2 (6 bases). This CDR3 has 14 residues. The germline CDR1 and CDR2 sequences are MNHEY and SMNVEV (reference sequence). CDR3 sequence: CTSAKPTSINTQYF. Here the CDR3 DNA reads TGTACCAGCGCAAAACCTACTAGCATAAATACGCAGTATTTT.

The rearrangement joins TRBV30 to TRBJ1-5; TRBD1 might be the D (5 bases). The V gene's germline CDR1 is GTSNPN and CDR2 SVGIG (reference sequence). Trimming took off 3 bases at V and 7 bases at J, with 10 bases between the two ends. The CDR3 has 12 residues. CDR3 residues: CAWSQGGQPQHF. CDR3 DNA: TGTGCCTGGAGCCAGGGTGGGCAGCCCCAGCATTTT. Supplemented by reference TRBV30 and TRBJ1-5, the full variable domain reads SQTIHQWPATLVQPVGSPLSLECTVEGTSNPNLYWYRQAAGRGLQLLFYSVGIGQISSEVPQNLSASRPQDRQFILSSKKLLLSDSGFYLCAWSQGGQPQHFGDGTRLSIL.

The gene calls are TRBV30 and TRBJ1-1; D is ambiguous. V was pared by 0 bases and J by 2 bases, with 7 bases between. The V gene's germline CDR1 is GTSNPN and CDR2 SVGIG (reference sequence). The CDR3 has 13 residues. The chain's CDR3 is CAWSVAINTEAFF. CDR3 bases: TGTGCCTGGAGTGTAGCTATCAACACTGAAGCTTTCTTT.

This clone was counted once. V and J are TRBV5-4 and TRBJ1-2; D might be TRBD1 (6 bases). CDR3 length equals 13 residues. From germline, CDR1 is SGHNT and CDR2 YYREEE (reference sequence). V shed 4 bases and J shed 3 bases, with 10 bases lying between them. The CDR3 here is CASSPGEDYGYTF. In DNA, the CDR3 is TGTGCCAGCAGCCCAGGGGAGGACTATGGCTACACCTTC. Drawing the rest from reference TRBV5-4 and TRBJ1-2, the complete variable domain is ETGVTQSPTHLIKTRGQQVTLRCSSQSGHNTVSWYQQALGQGPQFIFQYYREEENGRGNFPPRFSGLQFPNYSSELNVNALELDDSALYLCASSPGEDYGYTFGSGTRLTVV.

This rearrangement joins TRBV27 to TRBJ2-6; no clear D gene. This CDR3 is 14 amino acids long. Trimming stripped 7 bases from V and 0 bases from J, with 7 bases between. From germline, CDR1 is MNHEY and CDR2 SMNVEV (reference sequence). This chain's CDR3 is CASTVHSGANVLTF. CDR3 nucleotide sequence: TGTGCCAGCACCGTGCACTCTGGGGCCAACGTCCTGACTTTC.

This clone was found a few times. CDR3 coding DNA: TGCGCCAGCAGCTTTCTGCAGGGGCTGAACACCGGGGAGCTGTTTTTT. Translation gives CASSFLQGLNTGELFF. The V and J genes are TRBV5-1 and TRBJ2-2; a possible D gene is TRBD1 (6 bases). V dropped 2 bases and J dropped 1 base, with 12 bases sitting between them. Germline V gene sequence: CDR1 SGHRS, CDR2 YFSETQ. This CDR3 is built from 16 residues.

Turning to this clone: Different DNA sequences within this sample yield the same CDR3. The chain couples TRBV20-1 to TRBJ1-1; no firm D call. The V end lost 6 bases, the J end lost 0 bases, and 5 bases lay between the germline ends. CDR3 size: 11 residues. Germline V gene lookup returns CDR1 DFQATT and CDR2 SNEGSKA (reference sequence). The CDR3 DNA sequence: TGCAGTGCCTCTATGAACACTGAAGCTTTCTTT. This codes for CSASMNTEAFF.

The gene calls are TRBV7-2 and TRBJ1-4, with D unresolved. Germline lookup yields CDR1 SGHTA and CDR2 FQGNSA. The CDR3 length is 14 residues. The V gene lost 5 bases and the J gene lost 7 bases, with 14 bases spanning the gap. CDR3 loop: CASSPTSPGEKLFF. CDR3 nucleotides: TGTGCCAGCAGCCCCACTTCCCCCGGTGAAAAACTGTTTTTT.

The V and J genes are TRBV6-5 and TRBJ1-5; D gene ambiguous. With 6 bases removed from V and 1 base from J, the gap between germline ends came to 4 bases. The length of the CDR3 is 12 residues. Germline values: CDR1 MNHEY, CDR2 SVGAGI. CDR3 in DNA: TGTGCCAGCAGCACCAGCAATCAGCCCCAGCATTTT. Translating gives CASSTSNQPQHF.

The chain is built from TRBV4-3 and TRBJ2-1; D unclear. V dropped 4 bases and J dropped 0 bases, with 10 bases sitting between them. The CDR3 has 15 residues. Germline CDR1 reads LGHNA; CDR2 reads YSLEER. CDR3 nucleotide sequence: TGCGCCAGCAGCCCAGGACGGAGCTCCTACAATGAGCAGTTCTTC. Translating it yields CASSPGRSSYNEQFF.

V is TRBV15 and J is TRBJ2-7; unclear D gene. The germline V gene has CDR1 LNHNV and CDR2 YYDKDF (reference sequence). V was trimmed by 3 bases and J by 1 base, leaving 10 bases between them. The CDR3 covers 14 residues. The CDR3 protein is CATSSDPASYEQYF. CDR3 nucleotide sequence: TGTGCCACCAGCAGCGACCCCGCTTCCTACGAGCAGTACTTC.